This T cell receptor beta chain was retrieved from a study of T cell repertoires in cytomegalovirus infection. Using its own MiXCR run on the reads, TCRdb lists one record per CDR3 protein. The table lists around 360,000 distinct CDR3 sequences, just under 35% of them singletons, with about 13% in the top ten. V was trimmed by 6 bases and J by 4 bases, leaving 15 bases between them. The CDR3 totals 14 residues. This clonotype was seen a few times. Antigen: not known. The genes are TRBV12-3 or TRBV12-4 and TRBJ1-1; D is uncertain. The sample consisted of cultured PBMCs, taken from culture after CMV antigen stimulation. This clonotype was obtained from a human donor in good health (CMV status not recorded). Some clones in this sample may be carry-over from other donors' samples. CDR3 sequence: CASRREVMSTEAFF. The DNA of the CDR3 is TGTGCCAGCAGAAGAGAGGTTATGAGCACTGAAGCTTTCTTT.